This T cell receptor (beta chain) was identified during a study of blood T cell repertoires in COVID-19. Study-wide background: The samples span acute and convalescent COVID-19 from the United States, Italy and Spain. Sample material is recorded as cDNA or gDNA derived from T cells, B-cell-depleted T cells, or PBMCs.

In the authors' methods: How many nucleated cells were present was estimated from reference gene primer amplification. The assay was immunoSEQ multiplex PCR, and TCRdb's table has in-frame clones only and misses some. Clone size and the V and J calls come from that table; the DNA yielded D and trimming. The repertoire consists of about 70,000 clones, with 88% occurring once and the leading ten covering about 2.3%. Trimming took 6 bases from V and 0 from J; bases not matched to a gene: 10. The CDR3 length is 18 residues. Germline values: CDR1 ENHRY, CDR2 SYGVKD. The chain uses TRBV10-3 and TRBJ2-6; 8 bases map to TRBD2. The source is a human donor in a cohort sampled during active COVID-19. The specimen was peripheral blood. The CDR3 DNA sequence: TGTGCCATCAGCCTTGGAGGGACTAGGAGCTCTGGGGCCAACGTCCTGACTTTC. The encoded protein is CAISLGGTRSSGANVLTF.